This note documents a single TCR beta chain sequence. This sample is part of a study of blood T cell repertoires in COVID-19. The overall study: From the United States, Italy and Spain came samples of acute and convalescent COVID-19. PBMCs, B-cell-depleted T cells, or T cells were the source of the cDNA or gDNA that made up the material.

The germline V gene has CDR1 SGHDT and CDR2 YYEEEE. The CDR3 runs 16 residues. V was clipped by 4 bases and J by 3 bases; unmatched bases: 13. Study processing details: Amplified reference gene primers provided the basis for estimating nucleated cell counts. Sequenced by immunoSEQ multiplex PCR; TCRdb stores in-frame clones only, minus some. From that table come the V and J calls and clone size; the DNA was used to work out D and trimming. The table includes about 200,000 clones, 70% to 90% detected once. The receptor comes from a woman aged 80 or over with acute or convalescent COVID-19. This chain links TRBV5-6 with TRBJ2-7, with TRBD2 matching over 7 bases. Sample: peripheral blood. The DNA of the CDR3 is TGTGCCAGCAGCCTCAGGAGGATCCGGGAGGACTACGAGCAGTACTTC. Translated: CASSLRRIREDYEQYF.